A selection of T cell receptor beta chains follows, all from one sample in a study of cytomegalovirus exposure and HLA in healthy donors. The table came from immunoSEQ multiplex PCR; TCRdb's copy has only in-frame clones and leaves some out. Of about 250,000 clones in the sample, approximately 80% are singletons; the top ten hold less than 0.4%. Sequenced: PBMCs. The receptors come from a girl aged 2 to 10 in good health and CMV-seronegative. The CDR3 runs from the conserved cysteine through the conserved F or W. D genes are given only for firm matches. Clone size is shown for a subset of rows, as once, few, many or a class of expanded clone.

TRBJ1-6 - TRBD1 TRBV6-6 TGTGCCACCACCCGGACAGGGGGAGAGTCACCCCTCCACTTT CATTRTGGESPLHF
TRBJ1-5 - - TRBV2 TGTGCCAGCAGGAGGTCAGTTAGCAATCAGCCCCAGCATTTT CASRRSVSNQPQHF
TRBJ1-4 - TRBD1 TRBV28 TGTGCCAGCAGCCTTGACAGGGGGGGAAATGAAAAACTGTTTTTT CASSLDRGGNEKLFF
TRBJ1-5 few - TRBV5-6 TGTGCCAGCAGCTTGGCGAGGGAGGGGCCCCAGCATTTT CASSLAREGPQHF
TRBJ1-2 - - TRBV27 TGTGCCAGCAGTTTCTCCGCTGCGGGGATGTATGGCTACACCTTC CASSFSAAGMYGYTF
TRBJ2-4 once TRBD2 TRBV6-1 TGTGCCAGCACCCAGCGGGAGTGGTCGAACATTCAGTACTTC CASTQREWSNIQYF
TRBJ2-2 - - TRBV7-3 TGTGCCAGCAGCCCCCAAGGGGCAGGGCCCGGGGAGCTGTTTTTT CASSPQGAGPGELFF
TRBJ2-7 - TRBD2 TRBV5-4 TGTGCCAGCAGCTTGGGACTAGCGGGGGACGAGCAGTACTTC CASSLGLAGDEQYF
TRBJ1-1 once TRBD1 TRBV5-1 TGCGCCAGCAGCTCCCTGACAGGGATGAACACTGAAGCTTTCTTT CASSSLTGMNTEAFF
TRBJ1-1 - - TRBV11-3 TGTTTCGGGAGAACGGTGAACACTGAAGCTTTCTTT CFGRTVNTEAFF
TRBJ2-7 - TRBD1 TRBV28 TGTGCCAGCAGTTTAACTGGACAGGGCGACGACGAGCAGTACTTC CASSLTGQGDDEQYF
TRBJ2-7 few - TRBV28 TGTGCCAGCAACTGCTGCGGGGCGGGAATCGAGCAGTACTTC CASNCCGAGIEQYF
TRBJ2-7 - - TRBV2 TGTGCCAGCATGGAAATAAACAGGGCCCCTTACGAGCAGTACTTC CASMEINRAPYEQYF
TRBJ1-1 - TRBD1 TRBV5-1 TGCGCCAGCAGCTTGCTCGGCCGAGGGACAGGGTCGACTGAAGCTTTCTTT CASSLLGRGTGSTEAFF
TRBJ2-5 - TRBD1 TRBV6-1 TGTGCCAGCTGGAGACAGGGGGCTGAAGAGACCCAGTACTTC CASWRQGAEETQYF
TRBJ2-6 - TRBD1 TRBV27 TGTGCCAGCCAACTACAGGGGGGTACTTCTGGGGCCAACGTCCTGACTTTC CASQLQGGTSGANVLTF
TRBJ1-6 - - TRBV6-6 TGTGCCAGCAGTTACTCGATAACAGGGTATAATTCACCCCTCCACTTT CASSYSITGYNSPLHF
TRBJ1-1 - - TRBV18 TGTGCCAGCTCACCCAAGCTCCAGGGGAACACTGAAGCTTTCTTT CASSPKLQGNTEAFF
TRBJ2-5 few - TRBV28 TGTGCCAGCAGTTTCGGAGCGGAAGAGACCCAGTACTTC CASSFGAEETQYF
TRBJ1-1 - - TRBV30 TGTGCCTGGAGTGTAGAGGGTGAAGCTTTCTTT CAWSVEGEAFF
TRBJ1-2 - - TRBV30 TGTGCCTGGTACAGGCTAGCTAACTATGGCTACACCTTC CAWYRLANYGYTF
TRBJ2-3 - TRBD2 TRBV29-1 TGCAGCGTTGAAACCGGGACTAGCCATACAGATACGCAGTATTTT CSVETGTSHTDTQYF
TRBJ2-2 few - TRBV30 TGTGCCTGGAGTGAAACAGGGCGGGACACCGGGGAGCTGTTTTTT CAWSETGRDTGELFF
TRBJ2-1 - - TRBV5-6 TGTGCCAGCAGGCTAAAGGGGGCGGGGCCCTCCTACAATGAGCAGTTCTTC CASRLKGAGPSYNEQFF
TRBJ2-7 - - TRBV27 TGTGCCAGCAGTTTATATGGGGCAGGGCACGAGCAGTACTTC CASSLYGAGHEQYF
TRBJ2-1 - TRBD2 TRBV28 TGTGCCAGCAGGAGTCCGGGGGGGGCTGATGAGCAGTTCTTC CASRSPGGADEQFF
TRBJ2-3 few - TRBV6-5 TGTGCCAGCAGGGCCAGCACAGATACGCAGTATTTT CASRASTDTQYF
TRBJ2-3 once TRBD2 TRBV9 TGTGCCATCTTCTCAAGGGAAAACAGCGGGGGTCCTCCTAGCACAGATACGCAGTATTTT CAIFSRENSGGPPSTDTQYF
TRBJ2-3 - - TRBV9 TGTGCCAGCAGCGTAGGTATGGAGTCTGGAAGAAATACGCAGTATTTT CASSVGMESGRNTQYF
TRBJ1-5 - - TRBV5-6 TGTGCCAGCAGCCCAGGGTATAGCAATCAGCCCCAGCATTTT CASSPGYSNQPQHF
TRBJ2-4 - - TRBV14 TGTGCCAGCAGTGCTAGCTTTCGAGACATTCAGTACTTC CASSASFRDIQYF
TRBJ1-2 - TRBD1 TRBV28 TGTGCCAGCAGTTTATTGCAGGGGGCCGACACCTTC CASSLLQGADTF
TRBJ1-2 - TRBD1 TRBV6-1 TGTGCCAGCAGTGAATACCAGACAGGGCCCTATGGCTACACCTTC CASSEYQTGPYGYTF
TRBJ1-1 - - TRBV28 TGTGCCAGCAGTTTTCGGGGTGGCACTGAAGCTTTCTTT CASSFRGGTEAFF
TRBJ2-7 - TRBD2 TRBV7-8 TGTGCCAGCTGCCCTGGGCTAGCGGGAAGTCTCTACGAGCAGTACTTC CASCPGLAGSLYEQYF
TRBJ1-1 - TRBD1 TRBV7-2 TGTGCCAGCAGCCTGGACAGGGGTTGGAAAGCTTTCTTT CASSLDRGWKAFF
TRBJ1-2 - - TRBV20-1 TGCAGTGCTAGGGCCCCCTATGGCTACACCTTC CSARAPYGYTF
TRBJ2-1 once - TRBV5-4 TGTGCCAGCAGCGAGGGACTCCCCAGTAATGAGCAGTTCTTC CASSEGLPSNEQFF
TRBJ1-1 - - TRBV2 TGTGCCAGCAGATCGGGGGGTGTTGAAGCTTTCTTT CASRSGGVEAFF
TRBJ1-6 - TRBD1 TRBV5-4 TGTGCCAGCAGCTTGGATCGGCAGGGGGCCCCTTTTAATTCACCCCTCCACTTT CASSLDRQGAPFNSPLHF
TRBJ1-4 - TRBD1 TRBV30 TGTGCCTGGAGTAGCACCCTGGGACAGGGCGCTAATGAAAAACTGTTTTTT CAWSSTLGQGANEKLFF
TRBJ1-1 - TRBD1 TRBV23-1 TGCGCCAGCAATAACGGACAGGGCACTGAAGCTTTCTTT CASNNGQGTEAFF
TRBJ1-2 - TRBD1 TRBV28 TGTGCCAGCAGTTTATTAGACAGGGGAAAATATGGCTACACCTTC CASSLLDRGKYGYTF
TRBJ2-7 - TRBD1 TRBV11-2 TGTGCCAGCAGCCTTCTGGGACAGATAGTTGGATTCTACGAGCAGTACTTC CASSLLGQIVGFYEQYF
TRBJ2-1 - TRBD2 TRBV6-1 TGTGCCAGCAGTGTTCCGAGCGGGAGGCTAAATGAGCAGTTCTTC CASSVPSGRLNEQFF
TRBJ2-1 - TRBD2 TRBV4-1 TGCGCCAGCAGAAGGGGGACTAGCGGGGGTAATGAGCAGTTCTTC CASRRGTSGGNEQFF
TRBJ1-2 - - TRBV28 TGTGCCAGTGGTCTTGGGAGAAGCTATGGCTACACCTTC CASGLGRSYGYTF
TRBJ1-6 - - TRBV6-1 TGTGTCAGCAGCGCCTATAATTCACCCCTCCACTTT CVSSAYNSPLHF
TRBJ1-2 - - TRBV7-9 TGTGCCAGCAGCCCCCCCGTTGCGACAGGAAACTATGGCTACACCTTC CASSPPVATGNYGYTF
TRBJ2-7 few - TRBV6-1 TGTGCCAGCAGTGAAATCCAGGGATCCTCCTACGAGCAGTACTTC CASSEIQGSSYEQYF
TRBJ1-5 - TRBD1 TRBV15 TGTGCCACCAGCAGAGATGGGACAGGGGACAATCAGCCCCAGCATTTT CATSRDGTGDNQPQHF
TRBJ1-2 - - TRBV15 TGTGCCACCAGCAGAGGACCGGGGAGTCATGGCTACACCTTC CATSRGPGSHGYTF
TRBJ2-7 - - TRBV9 TGTGCCAGCAGCGTAGACGAGTCCATCTACGAGCAGTACTTC CASSVDESIYEQYF
TRBJ2-1 - - TRBV25-1 TGTGCCAGCAGTGAATTTGGGGCCTGGAATGAGCAGTTCTTC CASSEFGAWNEQFF